This T cell receptor (beta chain) originates from a study of cytomegalovirus exposure and HLA in healthy donors listed by TCRdb under 2017. Study-wide context: According to an earlier analysis of 550 to 700 of the donors, about 170 million T cells yielded 117 million unique TCR beta sequences and around 280 Gb of sequence data. The genetic ancestry cluster associated with self-reported Caucasian donors included about four fifths of the 300 to 400 genotyped donors. On average, 235,054 unique TCR beta nucleotide sequences were sequenced per donor among 300 to 500 genotyped donors of the cohort, with 15% to 20% of those sequences being non-productive. The aim of the study was to test whether cataloging public T cell receptors could identify signatures of past pathogen exposure. Donor age, sex, ethnicity and CMV serostatus were compiled alongside the repertoire data. To decide whether each TCR beta V gene segment behaved as functional or pseudogenic, an earlier analysis of 587 of the donors relied on high-throughput TCR beta sequencing. The study used immunosequencing to profile the T cell repertoires of several hundred subjects and linked those repertoires to cytomegalovirus serostatus. Class I and class II HLA loci were covered by the typing at four-digit resolution. A later analysis re-examined previously published TCR beta repertoires from around 670 donors and added high-resolution HLA genotyping to investigate patterns of TCR occurrence. Four to six DR-DQ haplotypes were handled as single units for association and clustering because linkage in the cohort was strong. Besides the first cohort of 500 to 700 subjects, a separate validation cohort made up of about 120 different subjects was used. An early release that covered about 640 HLA-typed donors contained approximately 300 gigabases of sequencing data and 80 million or so unique TCR sequences. To predict cytomegalovirus infection status, the study brought together high-throughput TCR immunosequencing, statistical association of individual TCRs with disease status, and machine learning. All discovery cohort repertoires had been generated using a single sequencing platform. A later genetic analysis took genome-wide SNP genotypes for about three fifths of the 666 donors and used that subset as a discovery cohort. The later analysis used no new phenotypic data to find candidate immune exposures, relying instead on TCR beta sequences and their occurrence across donors. The number of typed donors differed by locus: roughly 629-630 for A, B, C, DRB1 and DQB1; some 500 for DQA1; fewer than 610 for DPA1; and 400 to 480 for DPB1. Here is what the overall study found, with its caveats: A later genetic analysis associated a missense DCLRE1C variant with V-gene and J-gene trimming of TCR beta chains, and an independent cohort replicated the association. Linkage disequilibrium might explain the correlated functional status among segregating V segments, but an unknown experimental factor could not be excluded. Most TCR sequences were observed very rarely across donors, whereas some public TCRs were present in many individuals. CMV serostatus was the only immune exposure information available for the cohort. Cytomegalovirus status was reported to be diagnosed by the classifier with high specificity and sensitivity in both the original and validation cohorts. In a later genetic analysis, fewer N-insertions in productive TCRs were reported among donors in an Asian-associated ancestry cluster than the 666-donor mean. When HLA alleles, especially DR and DQ, strongly co-occurred, TCR associations were difficult to assign to individual alleles. A later analysis found that TCR association rates varied across HLA loci, with DRB1 alleles showing the most associated TCRs and HLA-C alleles the fewest. Only TCR beta chains were sequenced in this cohort, and the absence of alpha or paired-chain data limited detectable features. A cluster of highly shared sequence variants was judged likely to represent a technical artifact of the sequencing pipeline. The authors suggested that the approach could potentially be generalized to other disease states and immunological phenotypes. Because HLA typing was unavailable for some donors at each locus, only the typed subset was used in association tests. The earlier analysis of 587 of the donors excluded 15 to 20 rarely observed V segments, including chromosome 9 orphons, because counts were too low. An earlier analysis of approximately 500 of the donors showed that most TCR beta V segments appeared in productive rearrangements either about 87% or about 30% of the time, which broadly matched IMGT annotations. In a later analysis, 16,951 TCR beta sequences were associated with specific HLA alleles at a false discovery rate of 0.05. The study gave a list of 150 to 200 TCR beta chains associated with cytomegalovirus. Three of the identified cytomegalovirus-associated TCR beta chains were confirmed in vitro to be specific for cytomegalovirus antigens. Most CMV-associated TCR beta chains appeared to be HLA-restricted in a later analysis, and the HLA associations seemed to be driven largely by CMV exposure. A further reported finding was that TCR beta sequences accurately predicted the HLA-A and HLA-B alleles for most subjects in the first cohort. A later analysis found that HLA-associated TCR beta chains were more clonally expanded and had lower generation probabilities than equally common non-associated chains. Sequencing depth was assumed to be roughly uniform across donors in the presence/absence analyses, though that assumption may not hold. According to a later analysis, parvovirus B19, influenza, CMV and Epstein-Barr virus appeared linked to several top co-occurrence clusters.

The cohort was made up of 666 healthy bone marrow donors. At the time of sampling, every cohort member was nominally healthy, though immune exposures that went unrecorded were likely present. The donor was CMV seropositive and belonged to the group of 270 or so seropositive cohort members. Each donor provided a peripheral blood sample, and peripheral blood mononuclear cells were used for TCR beta sequencing. Genomic DNA was extracted from the blood cell samples with the Qiagen DNeasy Blood Extraction Kit. The library came from the immunoSEQ multiplex PCR assay. A mixture of 60 forward primers for TCR Vbeta segments and 13 reverse primers for TCR Jbeta segments was used in the multiplex PCR. The CDR3 region of rearranged TCR beta genes was amplified from genomic DNA with a multiplex PCR assay. The amplified TCR beta libraries were sequenced on the Illumina HiSeq System as 87-base-pair reads. The original methods were these. In a later analysis, around 80 million unique TCR beta chains were counted across the approximately 640 repertoires, and approximately 9.9 million of these chains were shared by at least two donors. To remove PCR and sequencing errors, raw reads were error-corrected and collapsed into unique sequences using a nearest-neighbor algorithm that merged closely related sequences. Alignment of CDR3 sequences to IMGT reference sequences was used to assign V, D and J gene segments. For a sequence to be retained, a match of at least six nucleotides was required to both a V gene segment and a J gene segment. Rearrangements were classified as productive when the CDR3 lacked stop codons and remained in frame with V and J, and all other rearrangements were classified as non-productive. Following IMGT convention, CDR3 was defined as the stretch from the second conserved V-encoded cysteine up to the conserved J-encoded phenylalanine. The earlier analysis of around 640 of the donors excluded sequences that lacked an unambiguous match to a single V gene segment. In an earlier analysis of approximately 590 of the donors, a V segment was called functional when productive rearrangements were above 56.7%, and segregating when the standard deviation between donors exceeded 5%. To diagnose cytomegalovirus status from the catalog of TCR beta chain sequences, a statistical classification framework was built. In a later analysis, TCR nucleotide sequences were compared against IMGT/GENE-DB human TR gene sequences so that V and J genes could be assigned. In a later analysis, CDR3 sequences and most-parsimonious VDJ recombination scenarios were assigned using the TCRdist pipeline. In a later analysis, every TCR beta chain was defined by the combination of its CDR3 amino acid sequence and its V-gene family, and reads without a unique V-gene family were dropped. As a way to deal with suspected cross-contamination and a sequencing artifact, a later analysis dropped more than 500 nucleotide sequences that were highly shared and had low generation probability. In a later analysis, a clonal expansion index for each public chain was calculated from normalized within-repertoire ranks of inferred template counts. In a later analysis, generation probabilities were computed with a VDJ recombination model fitted to out-of-frame rearrangements, and the resulting probabilities were checked against IGoR. Hypergeometric tests were used in a later analysis to score TCR-TCR, TCR-HLA and TCR-CMV co-occurrence, with a repertoire-size bias correction applied to the TCR pairs. A later analysis estimated false discovery rates by permuting HLA or CMV assignments 20 times. A later analysis grouped co-occurring TCRs with DBSCAN, adding TCRdist sequence similarity when clustering within HLA-allele-positive subsets. Co-occurrence clustering excluded repertoires with fewer than 30,000 or more than 120,000 public chains, plus five with anomalous nucleotide sharing. Held by TCRdb, this immuneACCESS table contains in-frame sequences only and omits some clones. Under half of the omission traces to an unresolved V gene where checked; the cause of the rest is unknown. The V and J calls and clone size were taken over from that table, and D and trimming were inferred from the DNA. In all, the sample holds roughly 140,000 clones, and approximately 80% of those were seen once. The top ten hold around 4.1% of the sample.

Comments on this clone: Its cognate antigen has yet to be identified. Base qualities are missing; no much larger clone stands one base away.

The sequenced material came from PBMCs. The clonotype originates from a man in his forties in good health and CMV-seropositive.

For the CDR3, the sequence is CASSLRLAGGEQYF. The DNA sequence is as follows: TGTGCCAGCAGTTTAAGACTAGCGGGAGGCGAGCAGTACTTC. Recombination linked TRBV27 to TRBJ2-7; 13 of the junction bases match TRBD2. The CDR3, cysteine through phenylalanine, is 14 amino acids long. The CDR3 DNA has 42 bases and is translated from base 1. Clipping removes 2 bases from V and 6 bases from J, with 1 as the unmatched junction base count. The germline V gene encodes CDR1 MNHEY and CDR2 SMNVEV (reference sequence).